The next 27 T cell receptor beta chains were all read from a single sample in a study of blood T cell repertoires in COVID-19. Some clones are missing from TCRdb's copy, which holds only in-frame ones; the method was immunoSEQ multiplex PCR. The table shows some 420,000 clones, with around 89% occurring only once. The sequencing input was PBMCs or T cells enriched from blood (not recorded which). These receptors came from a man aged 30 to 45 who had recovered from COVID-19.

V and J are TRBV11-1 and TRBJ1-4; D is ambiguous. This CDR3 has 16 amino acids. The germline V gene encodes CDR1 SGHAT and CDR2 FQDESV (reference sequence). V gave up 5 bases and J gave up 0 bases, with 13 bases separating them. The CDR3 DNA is TGTGCCAGCAGCCAAAGCACCTTTGCAACTAATGAAAAACTGTTTTTT. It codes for CASSQSTFATNEKLFF.

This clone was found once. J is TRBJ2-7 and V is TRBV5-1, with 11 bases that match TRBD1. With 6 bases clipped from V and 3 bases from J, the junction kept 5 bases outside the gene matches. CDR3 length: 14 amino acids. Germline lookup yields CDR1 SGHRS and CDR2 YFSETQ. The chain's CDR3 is CASTFGTGGYEQYF. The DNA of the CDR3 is TGCGCCAGCACCTTCGGGACAGGGGGCTACGAGCAGTACTTC.

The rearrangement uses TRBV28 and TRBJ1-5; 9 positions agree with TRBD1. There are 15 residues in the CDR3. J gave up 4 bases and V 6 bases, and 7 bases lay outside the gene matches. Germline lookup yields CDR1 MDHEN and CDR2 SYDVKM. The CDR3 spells CASRPGQGGNQPQHF. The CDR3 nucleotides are TGTGCCAGCAGGCCGGGACAGGGCGGGAATCAGCCCCAGCATTTT.

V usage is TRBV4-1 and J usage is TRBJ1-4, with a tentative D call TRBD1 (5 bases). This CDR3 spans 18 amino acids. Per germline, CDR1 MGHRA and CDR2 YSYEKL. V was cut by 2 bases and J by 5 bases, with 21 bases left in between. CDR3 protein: CASSQIEETTDQNEKLFF. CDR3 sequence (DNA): TGCGCCAGCAGCCAAATTGAGGAAACGACAGACCAAAATGAAAAACTGTTTTTT.

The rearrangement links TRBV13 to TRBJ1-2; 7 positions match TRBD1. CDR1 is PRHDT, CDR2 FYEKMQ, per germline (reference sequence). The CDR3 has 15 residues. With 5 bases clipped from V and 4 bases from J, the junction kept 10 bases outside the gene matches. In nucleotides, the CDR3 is TGTGCCAGCAGCCCGCCAGGGGGTACGGGCTATGGCTACACCTTC. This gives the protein CASSPPGGTGYGYTF. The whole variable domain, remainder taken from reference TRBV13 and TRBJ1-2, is AAGVIQSPRHLIKEKRETATLKCYPIPRHDTVYWYQQGPGQDPQFLISFYEKMQSDKGSIPDRFSAQQFSDYHSELNMSSLELGDSALYFCASSPPGGTGYGYTFGSGTRLTVV.

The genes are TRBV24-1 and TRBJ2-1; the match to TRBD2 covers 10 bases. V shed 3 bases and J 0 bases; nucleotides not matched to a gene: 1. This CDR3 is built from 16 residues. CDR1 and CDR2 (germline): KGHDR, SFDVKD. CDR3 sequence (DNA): TGTGCCACCAGTGATGCTAGCGGGAGCTCCTACAATGAGCAGTTCTTC. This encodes CATSDASGSSYNEQFF.

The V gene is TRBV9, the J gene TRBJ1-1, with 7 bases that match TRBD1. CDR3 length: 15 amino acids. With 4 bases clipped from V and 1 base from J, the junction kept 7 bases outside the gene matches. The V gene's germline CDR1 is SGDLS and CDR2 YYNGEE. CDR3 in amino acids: CASSLRRQGNTEAFF. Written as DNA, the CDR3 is TGTGCCAGCAGCCTTCGGAGACAGGGGAACACTGAAGCTTTCTTT.

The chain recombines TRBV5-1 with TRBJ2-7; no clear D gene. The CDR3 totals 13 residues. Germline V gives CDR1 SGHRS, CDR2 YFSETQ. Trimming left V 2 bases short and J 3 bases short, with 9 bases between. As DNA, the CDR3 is TGCGCCAGCAGCTTCGGTAACTTCTACGAGCAGTACTTC. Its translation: CASSFGNFYEQYF.

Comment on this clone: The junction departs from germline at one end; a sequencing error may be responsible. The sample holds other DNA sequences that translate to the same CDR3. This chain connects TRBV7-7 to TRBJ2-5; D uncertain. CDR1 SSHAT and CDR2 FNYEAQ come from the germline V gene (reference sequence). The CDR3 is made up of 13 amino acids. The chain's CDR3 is CASSLGQQETQYF. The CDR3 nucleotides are TGTGCTAGCAGCTTAGGGCAGCAAGAGACCCAGTACTTC.

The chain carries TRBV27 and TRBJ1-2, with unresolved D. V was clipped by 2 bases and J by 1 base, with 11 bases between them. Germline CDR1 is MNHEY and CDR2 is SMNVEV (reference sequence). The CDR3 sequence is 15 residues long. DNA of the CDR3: TGTGCCAGCAGTTTACACCAGGCGAATAACTATGGCTACACCTTC. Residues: CASSLHQANNYGYTF.

The CDR3 loop reads CATSDQHWETQYF. CDR3 coding DNA: TGTGCCACCAGTGACCAACATTGGGAGACCCAGTACTTC. V usage is TRBV24-1 and J usage is TRBJ2-5; D unclear. The germline CDR1 and CDR2 sequences are KGHDR and SFDVKD. Trimming pared 4 bases from V and 5 bases from J, leaving 10 bases between. This CDR3 is 13 amino acids long.

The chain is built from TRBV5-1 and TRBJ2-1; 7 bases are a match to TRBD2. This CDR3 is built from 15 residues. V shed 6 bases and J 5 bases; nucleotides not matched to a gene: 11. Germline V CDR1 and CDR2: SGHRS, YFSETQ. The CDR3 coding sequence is TGCGCCAGCACCCTAACGGCGGGAGAGCACAATGAGCAGTTCTTC. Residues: CASTLTAGEHNEQFF.

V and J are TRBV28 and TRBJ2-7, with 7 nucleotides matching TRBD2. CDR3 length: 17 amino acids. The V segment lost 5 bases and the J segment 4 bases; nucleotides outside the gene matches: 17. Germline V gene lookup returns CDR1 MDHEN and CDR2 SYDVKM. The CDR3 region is CASSPSSGGGPGYEQYF. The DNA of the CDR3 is TGTGCCAGCAGTCCCTCATCTGGGGGAGGGCCGGGTTACGAGCAGTACTTC. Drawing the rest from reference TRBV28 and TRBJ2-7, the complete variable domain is DVKVTQSSRYLVKRTGEKVFLECVQDMDHENMFWYRQDPGLGLRLIYFSYDVKMKEKGDIPEGYSVSREKKERFSLILESASTNQTSMYLCASSPSSGGGPGYEQYFGPGTRLTVT.

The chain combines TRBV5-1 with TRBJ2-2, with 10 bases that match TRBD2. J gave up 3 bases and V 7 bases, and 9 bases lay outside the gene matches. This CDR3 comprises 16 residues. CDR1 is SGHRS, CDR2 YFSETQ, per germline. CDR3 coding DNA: TGCGCCAGCCTTGAGGTAGCGGGGGGCGACACCGGGGAGCTGTTTTTT. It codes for CASLEVAGGDTGELFF.

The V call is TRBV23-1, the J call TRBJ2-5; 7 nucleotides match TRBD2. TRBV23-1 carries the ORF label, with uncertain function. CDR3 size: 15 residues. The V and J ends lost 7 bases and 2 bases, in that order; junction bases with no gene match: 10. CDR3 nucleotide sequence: TGCGCCAGCATTGGTTCTGGGACTAAACAAGAGACCCAGTACTTC. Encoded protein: CASIGSGTKQETQYF.

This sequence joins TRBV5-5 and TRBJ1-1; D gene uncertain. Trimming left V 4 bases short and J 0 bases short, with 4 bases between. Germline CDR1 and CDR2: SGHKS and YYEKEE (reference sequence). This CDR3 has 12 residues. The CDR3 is CASSQVNTEAFF. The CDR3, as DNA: TGTGCCAGCAGCCAGGTGAACACTGAAGCTTTCTTT.

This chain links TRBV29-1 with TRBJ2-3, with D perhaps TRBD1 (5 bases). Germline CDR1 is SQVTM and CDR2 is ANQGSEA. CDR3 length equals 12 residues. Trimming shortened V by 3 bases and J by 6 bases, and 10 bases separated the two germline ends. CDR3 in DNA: TGCAGCGTTGACAGGGCTGAGGATACGCAGTATTTT. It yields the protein CSVDRAEDTQYF.

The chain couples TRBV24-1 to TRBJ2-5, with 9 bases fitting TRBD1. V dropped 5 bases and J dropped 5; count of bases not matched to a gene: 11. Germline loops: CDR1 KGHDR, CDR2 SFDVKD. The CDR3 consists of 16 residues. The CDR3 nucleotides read TGTGCCACCAGTGCCCTTGGACAGGGGTTCATGGAGACCCAGTACTTC. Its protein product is CATSALGQGFMETQYF.

This CDR3 is CASSQPGLAGVPNEQFF. Written as DNA, the CDR3 is TGTGCCAGCAGTCAACCGGGACTAGCGGGAGTGCCCAATGAGCAGTTCTTC. The chain combines TRBV6-6 with TRBJ2-1, with 14 nucleotides matching TRBD2. Unmatched junction bases numbered 9, after V lost 5 bases and J lost 6 bases. The CDR3 is 17 residues long. CDR1 MNHNY and CDR2 SVGAGI come from the germline V gene (reference sequence).

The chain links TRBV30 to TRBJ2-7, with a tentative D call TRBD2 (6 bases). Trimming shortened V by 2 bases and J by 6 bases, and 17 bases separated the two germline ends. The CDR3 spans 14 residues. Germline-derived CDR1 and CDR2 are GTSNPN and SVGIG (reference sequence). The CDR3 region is CAWSTGGGRAEQYF. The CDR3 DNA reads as TGTGCCTGGAGTACCGGGGGTGGTCGAGCCGAGCAGTACTTC. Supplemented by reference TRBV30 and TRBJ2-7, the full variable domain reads SQTIHQWPATLVQPVGSPLSLECTVEGTSNPNLYWYRQAAGRGLQLLFYSVGIGQISSEVPQNLSASRPQDRQFILSSKKLLLSDSGFYLCAWSTGGGRAEQYFGPGTRLTVT.

CDR3 sequence reads: CASSSRRQGGTDTQYF. The CDR3 DNA follows: TGCGCCAGCAGCTCCCGACGACAGGGGGGAACAGATACGCAGTATTTT. The V gene is TRBV5-1, the J gene TRBJ2-3; 9 nucleotides agree with TRBD1. The ends lost 3 bases at V and 3 bases at J; junction bases unmatched: 8. The CDR3 has 16 residues. From germline, CDR1 is SGHRS and CDR2 YFSETQ. The whole variable domain, remainder taken from reference TRBV5-1 and TRBJ2-3, is KAGVTQTPRYLIKTRGQQVTLSCSPISGHRSVSWYQQTPGQGLQFLFEYFSETQRNKGNFPGRFSGRQFSNSRSEMNVSTLELGDSALYLCASSSRRQGGTDTQYFGPGTRLTVL.

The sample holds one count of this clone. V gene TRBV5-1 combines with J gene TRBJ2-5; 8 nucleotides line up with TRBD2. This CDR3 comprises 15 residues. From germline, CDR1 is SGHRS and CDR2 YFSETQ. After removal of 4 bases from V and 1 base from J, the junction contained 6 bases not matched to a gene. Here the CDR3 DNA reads TGCGCCAGCAGCAGAACAGCGGGAGCCCAAGAGACCCAGTACTTC. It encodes CASSRTAGAQETQYF.

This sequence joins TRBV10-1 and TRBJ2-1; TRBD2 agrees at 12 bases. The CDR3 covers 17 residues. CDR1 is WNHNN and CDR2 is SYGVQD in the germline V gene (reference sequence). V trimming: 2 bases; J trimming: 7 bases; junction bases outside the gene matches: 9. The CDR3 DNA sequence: TGCGCCAGCAGTGAGCCGCTAGCGGGAGGGATGAGAAATGAGCAGTTCTTC. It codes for CASSEPLAGGMRNEQFF.

CDR3 DNA: TGCGCCAGCAGCATGGGACAGGACTTTAATGAAAAACTGTTTTTT. The encoded protein is CASSMGQDFNEKLFF. The J gene is TRBJ1-4, the V gene TRBV5-1, with 8 bases lining up with TRBD1. In germline, CDR1 is SGHRS, CDR2 YFSETQ. V shed 4 bases, J shed 4 bases, and the junction held 6 bases outside the gene matches. This CDR3 comprises 15 residues.

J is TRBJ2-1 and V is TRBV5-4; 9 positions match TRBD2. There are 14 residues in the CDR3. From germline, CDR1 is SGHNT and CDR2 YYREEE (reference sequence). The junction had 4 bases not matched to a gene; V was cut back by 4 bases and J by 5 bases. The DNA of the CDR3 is TGTGCCAGCAGCCCGACTAGCGGCGACAATGAGCAGTTCTTC. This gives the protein CASSPTSGDNEQFF.

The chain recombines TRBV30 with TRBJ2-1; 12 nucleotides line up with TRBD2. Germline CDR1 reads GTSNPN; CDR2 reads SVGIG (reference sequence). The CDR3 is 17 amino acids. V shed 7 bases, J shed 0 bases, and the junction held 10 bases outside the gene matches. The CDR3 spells CALLTSGSASSYNEQFF. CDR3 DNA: TGTGCCTTATTGACTAGCGGGAGCGCAAGCTCCTACAATGAGCAGTTCTTC.

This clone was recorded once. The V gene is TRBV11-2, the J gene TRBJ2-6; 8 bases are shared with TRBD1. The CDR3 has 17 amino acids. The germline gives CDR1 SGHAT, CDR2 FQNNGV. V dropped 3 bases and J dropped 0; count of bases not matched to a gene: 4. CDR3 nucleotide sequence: TGTGCCAGCAGCTTGGGACAGGCTAACTCTGGGGCCAACGTCCTGACTTTC. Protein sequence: CASSLGQANSGANVLTF. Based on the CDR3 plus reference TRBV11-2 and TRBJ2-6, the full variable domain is EAGVAQSPRYKIIEKRQSVAFWCNPISGHATLYWYQQILGQGPKLLIQFQNNGVVDDSQLPKDRFSAERLKGVDSTLKIQPAKLEDSAVYLCASSLGQANSGANVLTFGAGSRLTVL.